The entry below describes one TCR beta chain. Its antigen remains unidentified. This entry belongs to a study of T cells after yellow fever vaccination. Overall study findings and caveats: It was a small share of clonotypes that appeared in both CD4 and CD8 compartments. There was a possibility that FACS-sorted repertoires contained abundant clonotypes contaminating from the bulk population.

The length of the CDR3 is 12 residues. V was trimmed by 5 bases and J by 7 bases, leaving 12 bases between them. Germline V gene lookup returns CDR1 MGHDK and CDR2 SYGVNS. Production of TCR cDNA was by 5'RACE template switching, which also added a universal primer site and UMIs. TCRdb used MiXCR to reprocess the 5' RACE reads, holding one entry per CDR3 protein. The sample shows some 390,000 distinct CDR3 sequences, approximately 19% of them seen only once. Source: PBMCs, taken before the yellow fever booster vaccination. This chain joins TRBV25-1 and TRBJ2-7; no firm D call. The clonotype was recovered from a man aged 18 to 30 who received the YFV17D yellow fever vaccine. CDR3: CASSFGPGEQYV. As DNA, the CDR3 is TGTGCCAGCAGTTTCGGACCTGGGGAGCAGTACGTC.